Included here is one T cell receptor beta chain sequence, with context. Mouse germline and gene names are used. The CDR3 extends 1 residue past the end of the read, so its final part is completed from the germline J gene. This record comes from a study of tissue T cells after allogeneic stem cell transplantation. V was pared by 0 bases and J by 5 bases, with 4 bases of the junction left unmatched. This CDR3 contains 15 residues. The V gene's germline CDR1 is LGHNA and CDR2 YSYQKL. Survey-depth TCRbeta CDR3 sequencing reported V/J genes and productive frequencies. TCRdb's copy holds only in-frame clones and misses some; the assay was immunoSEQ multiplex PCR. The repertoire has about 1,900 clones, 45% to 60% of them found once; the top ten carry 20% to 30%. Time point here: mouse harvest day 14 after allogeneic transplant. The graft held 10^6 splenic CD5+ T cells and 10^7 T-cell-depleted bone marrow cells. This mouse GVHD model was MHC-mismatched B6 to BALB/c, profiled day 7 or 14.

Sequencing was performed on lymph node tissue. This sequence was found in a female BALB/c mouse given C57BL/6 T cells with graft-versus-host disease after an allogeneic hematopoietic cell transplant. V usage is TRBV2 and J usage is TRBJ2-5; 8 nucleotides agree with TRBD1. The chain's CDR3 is CASSQEGRGRDTQYF. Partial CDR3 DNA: TGTGCCAGCAGCCAAGAAGGCAGGGGGCGAGACACCCAGTAC. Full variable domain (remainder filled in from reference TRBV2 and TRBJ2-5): DPKIIQKPKYLVAVTGSEKILICEQYLGHNAMYWYRQSAKKPLEFMFSYSYQKLMDNQTASSRFQPQSSKKNHLDLQITALKPDDSATYFCASSQEGRGRDTQYFGPGTRLLVL.